These 21 T cell receptor beta chains were sequenced from one sample in a study of identical twins. MiXCR, run by TCRdb on the 5' RACE reads, gives a single entry per CDR3 protein. This table has around 670,000 distinct CDR3 sequences, approximately 6.1% appearing once. The sample comprised naive T cells sorted from blood. Source of these receptors: a man aged 18 to 30 in good health.

This clonotype has a handful of counts. This rearrangement joins TRBV7-9 to TRBJ2-7, with D possibly TRBD2 on 5 matching bases. Trimming stripped 1 base from V and 6 bases from J, with 19 bases between. In germline, CDR1 is SEHNR, CDR2 FQNEAQ (reference sequence). The CDR3 loop spans 16 amino acids. CDR3 coding DNA: TGTGCCAGCAGCTTAGGAGTTTCGGGAAGTACCGGCGAGCAGTACGTC. As protein: CASSLGVSGSTGEQYV.

This clonotype was recorded at least ten times. The chain uses TRBV29-1 and TRBJ2-3; no definite D call. Germline V gene sequence: CDR1 SQVTM, CDR2 ANQGSEA. V gave up 8 bases and J gave up 1 base, with 10 bases separating them. This CDR3 has 12 residues. The CDR3 sequence: CSSRSGTDTQYF. In DNA form, the CDR3 reads TGCAGCTCGAGGAGCGGCACAGATACGCAGTATTTT.

This clonotype showed up just a few times. The chain employs TRBV6-2 or TRBV6-3 and TRBJ2-1; TRBD2 aligns across 8 bases. The CDR3 runs to 16 residues. The germline CDR1 and CDR2 sequences are MNHEY and SVGEGT. Trimming took 5 bases from V and 4 from J; bases not matched to a gene: 10. The CDR3 protein is CASSQLGTRPYNEQFF. In nucleotides, the CDR3 is TGTGCCAGCAGTCAACTCGGGACTAGGCCTTACAATGAGCAGTTCTTC.

This chain uses TRBV29-1 with TRBJ1-3, with D unclear. The CDR3 runs to 13 residues. Germline CDR1 and CDR2: SQVTM and ANQGSEA. The V gene lost 6 bases and the J gene lost 1 base, with 10 bases spanning the gap. The CDR3 region is CSVEGGSGNTIYF. The CDR3 DNA is TGCAGCGTAGAGGGAGGTTCTGGAAACACCATATATTTT.

The V gene is TRBV20-1, the J gene TRBJ2-3; D might be TRBD1 or TRBD2, each matching 6 bases. V was clipped by 7 bases and J by 2 bases, with 10 bases between them. CDR1 is DFQATT, CDR2 SNEGSKA, per germline (reference sequence). This CDR3 has 12 residues. CDR3 amino acids: CSGGTYTDTQYF. The CDR3, as DNA: TGCAGTGGCGGGACATACACAGATACGCAGTATTTT.

The chain joins TRBV12-3 or TRBV12-4 to TRBJ2-7; D might be TRBD1 (5 bases). The CDR3 consists of 15 residues. V was trimmed by 3 bases and J by 5 bases, leaving 17 bases between them. CDR3 nucleotides: TGTGCCAGCAGTTTCTCGGTCAGGGAATCCCACGAGCAGTACTTC. This encodes CASSFSVRESHEQYF.

This clonotype was seen repeatedly, ten times or more. V is TRBV12-3 or TRBV12-4 and J is TRBJ2-1, with a possible D match to TRBD2 (5 bases). V lost 4 bases to trimming and J lost 12 bases, with 13 bases between them. The CDR3 has 12 amino acids. This CDR3 is CASSSSAAGQFF. CDR3 sequence (DNA): TGTGCCAGCAGTTCATCAGCGGCGGGGCAGTTCTTC.

This clonotype was detected many times. This chain joins TRBV24-1 and TRBJ2-2, with 7 bases aligning to TRBD2. The CDR3 totals 16 residues. The V gene end was trimmed by 11 bases and the J gene end by 1 base; junction bases not matched to a gene: 12. Germline assignment: CDR1 KGHDR and CDR2 SFDVKD. CDR3 sequence reads: CAIGVFLAVNTGELFF. For the CDR3, the DNA is TGTGCCATCGGGGTTTTCCTAGCGGTGAACACCGGGGAGCTGTTTTTT.

This clonotype was observed a few times. The chain links TRBV6-2 or TRBV6-3 to TRBJ2-6, with unresolved D. Germline loops: CDR1 MNHEY, CDR2 SVGEGT. Trimming pared 6 bases from V and 4 bases from J, leaving 16 bases between. The CDR3 is 16 residues long. The CDR3 sequence is CASSRARSNGANVLTF. CDR3 in DNA: TGTGCCAGCAGCCGAGCACGTTCTAACGGGGCCAACGTCCTGACTTTC.

This clonotype appeared many times. The rearrangement links TRBV29-1 to TRBJ2-4; TRBD1 is a possible D gene (6 bases). Trimming pared 3 bases from V and 7 bases from J, leaving 10 bases between. The length of the CDR3 is 12 residues. Germline CDR1 is SQVTM and CDR2 is ANQGSEA. The CDR3 region has the DNA TGCAGCGTTGACGCAGGGGTGAACATTCAGTACTTC. Protein product: CSVDAGVNIQYF.

This clonotype was seen a handful of times. This chain joins TRBV7-6 and TRBJ1-2, with D unclear. Germline V gene data show CDR1 as SGHVS and CDR2 as FNYEAQ. Deletions cut 5 bases from V and 0 bases from J, with 16 bases between. The CDR3 is made up of 16 amino acids. CDR3: CASSPGSATTNYGYTF. For the CDR3, the DNA is TGTGCCAGCAGCCCCGGCTCCGCTACCACTAACTATGGCTACACCTTC.

This clonotype was observed many times. This sequence joins TRBV12-3 or TRBV12-4 and TRBJ2-5; D is perhaps TRBD1 (5 bases). Trimming shortened V by 0 bases and J by 1 base, and 9 bases separated the two germline ends. There are 15 residues in the CDR3. CDR3 in DNA: TGTGCCAGCAGTTTAGCGCAGACAGCCCAAGAGACCCAGTACTTC. This codes for CASSLAQTAQETQYF.

The table lists this clonotype with many counts. This sequence joins TRBV10-3 and TRBJ2-7; D is unresolved. The ends were cut back, 8 bases at V and 2 bases at J, with 7 bases in the middle. The CDR3 loop spans 11 amino acids. Germline loops: CDR1 ENHRY, CDR2 SYGVKD. As DNA, the CDR3 is TGTGCCATCCGGAATCCCTACGAGCAGTACGTC. Amino acid sequence: CAIRNPYEQYV.

This sequence joins TRBV7-6 and TRBJ1-2; the match to TRBD1 covers 7 bases. This CDR3 is 15 amino acids long. Per the germline V gene, CDR1 is SGHVS and CDR2 is FNYEAQ. With 5 bases clipped from V and 8 bases from J, the junction kept 14 bases outside the gene matches. As DNA, the CDR3 is TGTGCCAGCAGCCAAGACGCGACAGGGTTCGTCGGCTACACCTTC. Translating it yields CASSQDATGFVGYTF.

This clonotype was seen many times. The chain couples TRBV7-2 to TRBJ1-2; tentative D call: TRBD1 (5 bases). Trimming removed 1 base from V and 8 bases from J, with 17 bases in between. Looked up from germline, CDR1 is SGHTA and CDR2 is FQGNSA. CDR3 length: 15 residues. The CDR3 sequence is CASSLDIRDARGYTF. In nucleotides, the CDR3 is TGTGCCAGCAGCTTAGATATCAGGGACGCCCGGGGCTACACCTTC.

This chain joins TRBV7-9 and TRBJ1-5; D gene uncertain. The V and J ends lost 5 bases and 0 bases respectively, with 11 bases between them. CDR1 and CDR2 (germline): SEHNR, FQNEAQ (reference sequence). The CDR3 covers 15 residues. This CDR3 reads CASSPLLNSNQPQHF. DNA of the CDR3: TGTGCCAGCAGCCCCTTACTAAATAGCAATCAGCCCCAGCATTTT.

This clonotype was seen repeatedly, ten times or more. The chain has TRBV12-3 or TRBV12-4 and TRBJ1-1; D not resolved. V was clipped by 5 bases and J by 3 bases, with 7 bases between them. The CDR3 runs 12 residues. The CDR3 protein is CASSTRDTEAFF. Here the CDR3 DNA reads TGTGCCAGCAGTACTAGAGACACTGAAGCTTTCTTT.

This clonotype was seen only a few times. CDR3 region: CASSLRDFDTQYF. The CDR3 DNA reads as TGTGCCAGCAGCCTCCGGGACTTCGACACCCAGTACTTC. The chain carries TRBV7-9 and TRBJ2-5; tentatively, D is TRBD2 (6 bases). Germline loops: CDR1 SEHNR, CDR2 FQNEAQ (reference sequence). The CDR3 extends over 13 amino acids. V shed 5 bases and J shed 8 bases, with 15 bases lying between them.

The chain links TRBV12-3 or TRBV12-4 to TRBJ1-1, with D perhaps TRBD1 (6 bases). The CDR3 has 14 amino acids. V lost 5 bases to trimming and J lost 1 base, with 11 bases between them. This CDR3 is CASSLGHQNTEAFF. The CDR3 DNA reads as TGTGCCAGCAGTCTGGGACATCAGAACACTGAAGCTTTCTTT.

This clonotype was observed a handful of times. The chain links TRBV6-1 to TRBJ2-2; D unresolved. Trimming removed 5 bases from V and 2 bases from J, with 9 bases in between. The CDR3 extends over 14 amino acids. Germline V gene data show CDR1 as MNHNS and CDR2 as SASEGT. As DNA, the CDR3 is TGTGCCAGCAGTTCAAGCGCTAACACCGGGGAGCTGTTTTTT. Translating gives CASSSSANTGELFF.

This chain links TRBV9 with TRBJ2-1; D may be TRBD2 (5 bases). The CDR3 consists of 14 residues. Trimming left V 1 base short and J 3 bases short, with 8 bases between. Germline lookup yields CDR1 SGDLS and CDR2 YYNGEE. The CDR3 DNA reads as TGTGCCAGCAGCGTATACGGGAACTACAATGAGCAGTTCTTC. Translation: CASSVYGNYNEQFF.